This T cell receptor beta chain comes out of a study of blood T cell repertoires in COVID-19. On the study more broadly: The samples span acute and convalescent COVID-19 from the United States, Italy and Spain. From T cells, B-cell-depleted T cells, or PBMCs came the material, which was cDNA or gDNA.

Per the study methods: Estimation of nucleated cell counts was performed using reference gene primer amplification. Using immunoSEQ multiplex PCR, the repertoire was profiled, and TCRdb retains in-frame clones only, with some absent. V and J calls and clone size are as listed in that table; D and trimming were resolved from the DNA. The table has 50,000 to 65,000 clones, about 85% seen once. The CDR3 runs to 14 residues. The ends lost 2 bases at V and 5 bases at J; junction bases unmatched: 3. The germline gives CDR1 LGHNA, CDR2 YNFKEQ. The source is a man in his forties or fifties with active COVID-19. The chain joins TRBV4-2 to TRBJ2-7, with 10 bases fitting TRBD2. Input material: peripheral blood. The CDR3 here is CASSQLAGGNEQYF. The DNA of the CDR3 is TGTGCCAGCAGCCAATTAGCGGGAGGCAACGAGCAGTACTTC.